Reported below is one TCR beta chain. This clonotype appeared once. No antigen is known for it. Qualities for individual bases were not recorded, and no much larger clone is one base off. A lone read offers only weak evidence. The data derive from a study of Graves' ophthalmopathy and Graves' hyperthyroidism (dated by TCRdb to 2016 to 2018). With regard to the full study: Stable hyperthyroidism was defined as no progression to ophthalmopathy within 18 months of follow-up. In total, approximately 140 blood samples were TCR-sequenced: some 40 ophthalmopathy, approximately 75 hyperthyroidism and approximately 17 hyperthyroidism-to-ophthalmopathy patients. An independent validation cohort was composed of 18 hyperthyroidism patients and 17 patients who later progressed from hyperthyroidism to ophthalmopathy. In more than five hyperthyroidism patients, T-cell repertoires of thyroid tissue and blood were compared. To explore V-J signatures distinguishing ophthalmopathy from hyperthyroidism, a discovery set of around 97 patients (about 43 ophthalmopathy, about 57 stable hyperthyroidism) was enrolled. TCR beta repertoire signatures were used to distinguish Graves' ophthalmopathy from Graves' hyperthyroidism and to predict progression to ophthalmopathy. After sampling, hyperthyroidism patients received methimazole starting at 30 mg daily, and ophthalmopathy patients received high-dose intravenous methylprednisolone. Paper-wide results and their limitations: In validation, the model predicted ophthalmopathy progression with about 64% sensitivity and 72% to 80% specificity; 12 predicted patients were CT-confirmed with GO in a median of approximately 6.5 months. No statistical method was used to set the sample size in advance, and the investigators knew which group each participant was assigned to. Most expanded thyroid clonotypes with a frequency above 0.001 also appeared in blood, which suggests that blood repertoires may reflect the immune response in the thyroid. The 13-signature model separated ophthalmopathy from stable hyperthyroidism with approximately 90% sensitivity and less than 83% specificity in cross-validation, and 80%/75% in the test set.

The cysteine opens and the phenylalanine closes a CDR3 of 11 amino acids. Only the CDR3 part of the read is kept: 33 bases, read in frame from the first base. In the germline V gene (reference sequence), CDR1 corresponds to LNHNV and CDR2 to YYDKDF. Patients with hyperthyroidism were aged 18 to 65 years, had been newly diagnosed, and had a disease duration of less than 2 months. Patients with other autoimmune diseases, uncontrolled infections, pregnancy or lactation were excluded from the study. Diagnosis was based on clinical symptoms, serum thyroxine, TRAb, thyroid ultrasound and orbital computed tomography. Total RNA was extracted using Trizol reagent, and RNA quality was checked on an Agilent 2100 Bioanalyzer. For repertoire sequencing, TCR beta CDR3 regions were amplified from RNA transcripts. A first-round RT-PCR used HTBI primers with the Qiagen OneStep RT-PCR kit, followed by a second-round multiplex PCR, size selection and purification. The libraries underwent paired-end sequencing with 100 bp reads on an Illumina HiSeq2000. The study's processing was this. SOAPnuke was used to process the reads, throwing out any read that had adapters, had uncalled bases, had a mean Phred below 15, or lacked an exact constant-primer or identifier match. COPE v1.2.5 was used to merge the high-quality paired reads. Clonotypes were defined as unique nucleotide sequences and were aligned to IMGT TRB V, D and J references using MiTCR v1.1. Analysis was restricted to V-J combinations with a frequency above 0.0001, which covered 98% to 99.2% of repertoires. For each V-J combination, a TCR clonal expansion and chaos score was defined as F50 clonal expansion divided by the chaos observed in the TCRdist matrix. Welch's t-statistics and random forest were used to reduce features to 10 to 15 V-J combinations, which were fed into a naive Bayes classifier. The Morisita-Horn index was used to measure how similar the thyroid and blood repertoires were. The public reads were reanalyzed by TCRdb: fastp trimming at Q25, MiXCR alignment, in-frame beta chains only. Identical CDR3 proteins give one entry, which carries the most common genes and DNA. The V and J calls shown here were made by TCRdb, not taken from the authors' results. A total of about 550,000 distinct CDR3 sequences appear in this sample, just under 40% of them only once. The ten largest make up about 4.2% of the sample.

The source is an adult man with Graves' hyperthyroidism. This chain is built from TRBV15 and TRBJ1-2, with 7 central nucleotides matching TRBD1. What was sequenced was peripheral blood or thyroid tissue (not recorded which). CDR3 loop: CAPDRAYGYTF. The DNA sequence is TGTGCTCCCGACAGGGCCTATGGCTACACCTTC.